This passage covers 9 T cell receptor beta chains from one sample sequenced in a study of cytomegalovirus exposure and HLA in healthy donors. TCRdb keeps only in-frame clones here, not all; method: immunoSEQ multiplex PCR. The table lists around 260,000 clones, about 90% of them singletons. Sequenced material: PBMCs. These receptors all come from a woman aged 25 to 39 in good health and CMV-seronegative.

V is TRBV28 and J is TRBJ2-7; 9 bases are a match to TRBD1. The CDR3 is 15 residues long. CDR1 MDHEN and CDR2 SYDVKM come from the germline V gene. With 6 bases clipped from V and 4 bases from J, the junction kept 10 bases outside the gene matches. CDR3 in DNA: TGTGCCAGCAGGGGGGACCGGGACAGGGAGTACGAGCAGTACTTC. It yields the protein CASRGDRDREYEQYF.

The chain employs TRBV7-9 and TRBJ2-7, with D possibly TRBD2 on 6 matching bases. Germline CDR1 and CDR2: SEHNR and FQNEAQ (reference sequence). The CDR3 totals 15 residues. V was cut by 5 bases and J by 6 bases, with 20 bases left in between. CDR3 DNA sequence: TGTGCCAGCAGCCCCCCCGGGACTCTCATTTCCGAGCAGTACTTC. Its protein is CASSPPGTLISEQYF.

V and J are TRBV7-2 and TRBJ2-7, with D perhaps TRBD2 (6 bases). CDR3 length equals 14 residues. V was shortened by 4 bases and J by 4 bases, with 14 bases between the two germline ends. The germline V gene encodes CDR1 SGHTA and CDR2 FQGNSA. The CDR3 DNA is TGTGCCAGCAGCTCAACGGTGGGGAGGTACGAGCAGTACTTC. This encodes CASSSTVGRYEQYF.

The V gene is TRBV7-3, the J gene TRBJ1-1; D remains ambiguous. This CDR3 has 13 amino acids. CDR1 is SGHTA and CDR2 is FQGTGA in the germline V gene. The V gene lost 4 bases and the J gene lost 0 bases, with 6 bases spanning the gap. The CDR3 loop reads CASSYGMNTEAFF. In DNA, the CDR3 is TGTGCCAGCAGCTACGGGATGAACACTGAAGCTTTCTTT.

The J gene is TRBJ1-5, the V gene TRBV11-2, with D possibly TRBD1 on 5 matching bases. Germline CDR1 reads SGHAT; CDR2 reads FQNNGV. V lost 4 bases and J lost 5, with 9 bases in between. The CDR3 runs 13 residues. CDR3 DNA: TGTGCCAGCAGCTGGGGGGGATATCAGCCCCAGCATTTT. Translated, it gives CASSWGGYQPQHF.

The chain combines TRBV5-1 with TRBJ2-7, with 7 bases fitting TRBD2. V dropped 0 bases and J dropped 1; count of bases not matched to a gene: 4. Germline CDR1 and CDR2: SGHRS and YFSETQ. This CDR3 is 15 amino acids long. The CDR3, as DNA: TGCGCCAGCAGCTTGGCCGGGGGGAGGTCCTACGAGCAGTACTTC. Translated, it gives CASSLAGGRSYEQYF.

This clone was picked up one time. CDR3 in amino acids: CAWSGQSSSYNEQFF. CDR3 nucleotide sequence: TGTGCCTGGAGTGGACAGTCCAGCTCCTACAATGAGCAGTTCTTC. This chain joins TRBV30 and TRBJ2-1; weak D call: TRBD1 (5 bases). The CDR3 is 15 amino acids. The germline gives CDR1 GTSNPN, CDR2 SVGIG (reference sequence). Trimming pared 1 base from V and 0 bases from J, leaving 10 bases between.

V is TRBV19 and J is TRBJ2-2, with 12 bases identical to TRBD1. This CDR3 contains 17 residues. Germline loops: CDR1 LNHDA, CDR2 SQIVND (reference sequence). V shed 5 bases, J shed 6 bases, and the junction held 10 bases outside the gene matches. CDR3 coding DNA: TGTGCCAGTAGTTCCCAACCGGGACAGGGGGCTTCCGGGGAGCTGTTTTTT. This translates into CASSSQPGQGASGELFF.

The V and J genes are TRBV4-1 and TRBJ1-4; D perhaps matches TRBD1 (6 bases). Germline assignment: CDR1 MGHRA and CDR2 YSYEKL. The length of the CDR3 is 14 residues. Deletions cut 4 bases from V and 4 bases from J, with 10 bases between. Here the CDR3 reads CASSREGDNEKLFF. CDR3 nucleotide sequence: TGCGCCAGCAGCCGAGAGGGGGATAATGAAAAACTGTTTTTT.